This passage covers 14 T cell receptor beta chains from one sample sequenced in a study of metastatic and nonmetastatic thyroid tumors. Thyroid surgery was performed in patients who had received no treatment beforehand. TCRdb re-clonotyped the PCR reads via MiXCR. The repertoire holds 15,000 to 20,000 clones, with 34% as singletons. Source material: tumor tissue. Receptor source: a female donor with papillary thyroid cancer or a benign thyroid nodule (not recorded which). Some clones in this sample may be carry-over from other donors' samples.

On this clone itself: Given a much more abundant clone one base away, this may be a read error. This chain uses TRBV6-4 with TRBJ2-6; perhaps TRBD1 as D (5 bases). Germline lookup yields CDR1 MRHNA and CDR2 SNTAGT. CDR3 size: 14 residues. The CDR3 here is CSSSDSSGANVLTF. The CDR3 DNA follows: TGTTCCAGCAGTGACAGCTCTGGGGCCAACGTCCTGACTTTC.

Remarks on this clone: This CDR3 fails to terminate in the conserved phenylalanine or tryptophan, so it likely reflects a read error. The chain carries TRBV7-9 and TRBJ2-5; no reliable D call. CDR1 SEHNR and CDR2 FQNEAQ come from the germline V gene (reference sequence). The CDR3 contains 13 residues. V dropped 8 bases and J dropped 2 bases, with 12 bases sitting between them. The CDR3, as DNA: TGTGCCAGCGAGTGGCTCAATCAAGAGACCCAGTACATC. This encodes CASEWLNQETQYI.

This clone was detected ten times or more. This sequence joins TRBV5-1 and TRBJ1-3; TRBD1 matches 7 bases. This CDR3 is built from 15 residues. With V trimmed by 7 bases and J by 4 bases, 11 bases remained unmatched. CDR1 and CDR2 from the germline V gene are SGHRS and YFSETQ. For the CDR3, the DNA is TGCGCCAGCCAGGAGGGGGCAGGAGTCGGAAACACCATATATTTT. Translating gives CASQEGAGVGNTIYF.

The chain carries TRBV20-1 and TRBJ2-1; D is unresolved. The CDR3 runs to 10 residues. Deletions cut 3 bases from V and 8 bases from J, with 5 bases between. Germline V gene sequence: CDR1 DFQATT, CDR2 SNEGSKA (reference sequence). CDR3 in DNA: TGCAGTGCTAGCCCAGATGAGCAGTTCTTC. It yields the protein CSASPDEQFF.

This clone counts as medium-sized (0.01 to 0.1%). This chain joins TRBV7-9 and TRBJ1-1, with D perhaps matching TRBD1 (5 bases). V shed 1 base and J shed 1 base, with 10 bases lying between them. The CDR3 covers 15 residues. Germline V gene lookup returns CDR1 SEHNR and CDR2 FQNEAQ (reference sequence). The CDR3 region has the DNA TGTGCCAGCAGCTTAGGAGGGGATGGGAACACTGAAGCTTTCTTT. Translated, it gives CASSLGGDGNTEAFF.

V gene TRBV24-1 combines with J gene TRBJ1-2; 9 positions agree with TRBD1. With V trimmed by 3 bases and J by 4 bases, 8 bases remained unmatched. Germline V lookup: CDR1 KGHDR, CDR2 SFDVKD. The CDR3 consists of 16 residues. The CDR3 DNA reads TGTGCCACCAGTGATCAAACGACAGGGGGATTCTATGGCTACACCTTC. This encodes CATSDQTTGGFYGYTF.

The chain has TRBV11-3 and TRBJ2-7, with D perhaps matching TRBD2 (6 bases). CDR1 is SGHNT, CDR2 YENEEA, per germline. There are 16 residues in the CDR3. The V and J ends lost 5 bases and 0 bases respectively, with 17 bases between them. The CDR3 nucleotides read TGTGCCAGCAGCCGCGAGGAGGGATGGAGCTCCTACGAGCAGTACTTC. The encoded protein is CASSREEGWSSYEQYF. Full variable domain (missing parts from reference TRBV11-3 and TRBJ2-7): EAGVVQSPRYKIIEKKQPVAFWCNPISGHNTLYWYLQNLGQGPELLIRYENEEAVDDSQLPKDRFSAERLKGVDSTLKIQPAELGDSAVYLCASSREEGWSSYEQYFGPGTRLTVT.

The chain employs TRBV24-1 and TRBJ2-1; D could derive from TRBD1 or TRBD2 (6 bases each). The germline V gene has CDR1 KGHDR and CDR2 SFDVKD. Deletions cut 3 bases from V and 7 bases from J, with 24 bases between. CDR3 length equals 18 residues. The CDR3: CATSDRGHLMGGWNEQFF. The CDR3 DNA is TGTGCCACCAGTGATAGGGGTCACCTAATGGGGGGCTGGAATGAGCAGTTCTTC.

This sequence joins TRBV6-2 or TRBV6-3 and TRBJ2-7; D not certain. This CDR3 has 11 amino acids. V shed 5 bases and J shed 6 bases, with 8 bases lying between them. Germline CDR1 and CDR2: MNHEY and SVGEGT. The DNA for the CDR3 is TGTGCCAGCAGTCATGGCGGCGAGCAGTACTTC. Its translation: CASSHGGEQYF.

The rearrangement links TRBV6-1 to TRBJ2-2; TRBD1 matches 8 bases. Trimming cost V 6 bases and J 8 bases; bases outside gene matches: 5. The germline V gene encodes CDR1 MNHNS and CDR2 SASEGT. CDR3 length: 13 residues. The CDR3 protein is CASSRRGPGELFF. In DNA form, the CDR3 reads TGTGCCAGCAGCCGCAGGGGGCCGGGGGAGCTGTTTTTT.

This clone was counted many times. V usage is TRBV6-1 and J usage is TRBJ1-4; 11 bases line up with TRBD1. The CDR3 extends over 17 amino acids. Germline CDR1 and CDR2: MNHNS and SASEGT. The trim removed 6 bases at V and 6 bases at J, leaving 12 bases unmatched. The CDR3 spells CASRLGQGAYVYEKLFF. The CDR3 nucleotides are TGTGCCAGCAGACTCGGACAGGGGGCGTACGTTTATGAAAAACTGTTTTTT.

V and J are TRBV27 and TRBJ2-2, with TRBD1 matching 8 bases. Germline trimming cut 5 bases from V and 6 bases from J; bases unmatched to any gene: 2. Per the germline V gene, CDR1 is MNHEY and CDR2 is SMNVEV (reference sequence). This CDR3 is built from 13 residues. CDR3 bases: TGTGCCAGCAGTGCAGGGGGCCCCGGGGAGCTGTTTTTT. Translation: CASSAGGPGELFF.

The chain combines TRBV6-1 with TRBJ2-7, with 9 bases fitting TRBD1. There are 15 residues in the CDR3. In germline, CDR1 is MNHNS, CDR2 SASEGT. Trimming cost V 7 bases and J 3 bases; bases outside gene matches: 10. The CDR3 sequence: CASKAGMDRGYEQYF. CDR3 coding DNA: TGTGCCAGCAAGGCGGGCATGGACAGGGGCTACGAGCAGTACTTC.

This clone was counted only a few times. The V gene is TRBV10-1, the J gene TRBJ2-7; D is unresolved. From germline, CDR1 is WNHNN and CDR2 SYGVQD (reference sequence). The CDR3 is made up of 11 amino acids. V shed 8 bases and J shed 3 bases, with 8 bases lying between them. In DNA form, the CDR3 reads TGCGCCAGCGGGGATGGCTACGAGCAGTACTTC. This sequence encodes CASGDGYEQYF.